Each of the 21 T cell receptor beta chains below was sequenced from the same sample in a study of Tregs in tolerant kidney transplant recipients. Assay: immunoSEQ multiplex PCR; the TCRdb copy retains only in-frame clones and omits some. This table has approximately 65,000 clones, 84% appearing once. Sequenced sample: CD4+ T cells from blood. These receptors originate from a human donor in good health.

The chain joins TRBV7-9 to TRBJ2-7; D remains ambiguous. Trimming removed 0 bases from V and 2 bases from J, with 2 bases in between. Germline V gene sequence: CDR1 SEHNR, CDR2 FQNEAQ (reference sequence). The CDR3 contains 12 residues. The CDR3 sequence: CASSLAAYEQYF. The CDR3, as DNA: TGTGCCAGCAGCTTAGCTGCCTACGAGCAGTACTTC. Based on the CDR3 plus reference TRBV7-9 and TRBJ2-7, the full variable domain is DTGVSQNPRHKITKRGQNVTFRCDPISEHNRLYWYRQTLGQGPEFLTYFQNEAQLEKSRLLSDRFSAERPKGSFSTLEIQRTEQGDSAMYLCASSLAAYEQYFGPGTRLTVT.

The rearrangement joins TRBV7-6 to TRBJ1-5; D is ambiguous. Between the trimmed V and J ends, which lost 1 base and 1 base, there was a span of 8 bases. Germline V gene sequence: CDR1 SGHVS, CDR2 FNYEAQ. CDR3 length equals 15 residues. The CDR3 nucleotides read TGTGCCAGCAGCTTAGGGGGATGGAGCAATCAGCCCCAGCATTTT. Translating it yields CASSLGGWSNQPQHF.

The chain carries TRBV11-3 and TRBJ2-1; 15 bases are shared with TRBD2. CDR3 length: 16 amino acids. The V and J ends lost 7 bases and 2 bases, in that order; junction bases with no gene match: 3. Germline assignment: CDR1 SGHNT and CDR2 YENEEA. Here the CDR3 reads CASTGLAGGAYNEQFF. In DNA form, the CDR3 reads TGTGCCAGCACCGGACTAGCGGGAGGGGCCTACAATGAGCAGTTCTTC.

A few counts support this clone. This chain connects TRBV4-2 to TRBJ2-5, with no clear D. CDR1 and CDR2 (germline): LGHNA, YNFKEQ. V gave up 10 bases and J gave up 2 bases, with 17 bases separating them. There are 14 residues in the CDR3. CDR3 amino acids: CATARGVGQETQYF. CDR3 DNA: TGTGCCACCGCCCGTGGAGTAGGGCAAGAGACCCAGTACTTC.

The chain has TRBV7-6 and TRBJ1-6; D gene ambiguous. Germline assignment: CDR1 SGHVS and CDR2 FNYEAQ. The CDR3 contains 13 residues. Trimming shortened V by 1 base and J by 6 bases, and 4 bases separated the two germline ends. CDR3 nucleotide sequence: TGTGCCAGCAGCTTAGACGCTAATTCACCCCTCCACTTT. Translation gives CASSLDANSPLHF. The whole variable domain, filled in from reference TRBV7-6 and TRBJ1-6, reads GAGVSQSPRYKVTKRGQDVALRCDPISGHVSLYWYRQALGQGPEFLTYFNYEAQQDKSGLPNDRFSAERPEGSISTLTIQRTEQRDSAMYRCASSLDANSPLHFGNGTRLTVT.

The V call is TRBV6-1, the J call TRBJ2-3; D is perhaps TRBD2 (5 bases). CDR3 length: 15 residues. V lost 5 bases and J 1 base, leaving 13 bases between the germline ends. CDR1 and CDR2 from the germline V gene are MNHNS and SASEGT. CDR3 sequence (DNA): TGTGCCAGCAGTCAGGTAATCGGGGGCACAGATACGCAGTATTTT. This sequence encodes CASSQVIGGTDTQYF.

The chain combines TRBV11-1 with TRBJ1-1; possible D gene TRBD1, 5 bases. CDR1 SGHAT and CDR2 FQDESV come from the germline V gene (reference sequence). This CDR3 is built from 16 residues. Trimming cost V 1 base and J 2 bases, with 14 bases left between them. The chain's CDR3 is CASSLVGRGINTEAFF. The CDR3 region has the DNA TGTGCCAGCAGCTTAGTGGGACGGGGGATCAACACTGAAGCTTTCTTT.

The chain uses TRBV5-1 and TRBJ1-1; weak D call: TRBD1 (5 bases). Germline V CDR1 and CDR2: SGHRS, YFSETQ. Trimming took 2 bases from V and 0 from J, leaving 20 bases between them. The CDR3 loop spans 18 amino acids. CDR3 loop: CASSLGTFTSFMNTEAFF. CDR3 coding DNA: TGCGCCAGCAGCTTAGGGACCTTTACTAGCTTTATGAACACTGAAGCTTTCTTT.

This chain connects TRBV10-3 to TRBJ2-3; no definite D call. The V and J ends lost 4 bases and 4 bases respectively, with 9 bases between them. Germline CDR1 is ENHRY and CDR2 is SYGVKD. The CDR3 runs 13 residues. CDR3: CAISGPGSDTQYF. The CDR3 bases are TGTGCCATCAGTGGACCCGGGTCAGATACGCAGTATTTT.

This clone was counted between two and nine times. V usage is TRBV6-5 and J usage is TRBJ1-2; tentatively, D is TRBD1 (5 bases). This CDR3 region has 14 residues. Germline V lookup: CDR1 MNHEY, CDR2 SVGAGI. V dropped 4 bases and J dropped 5 bases, with 14 bases sitting between them. Written as DNA, the CDR3 is TGTGCCAGCAGTTCTTGGGACGGCCTTTATGGCTACACCTTC. As protein: CASSSWDGLYGYTF.

This chain joins TRBV27 and TRBJ1-4; TRBD1 agrees at 9 bases. Trimming cost V 5 bases and J 8 bases; bases outside gene matches: 6. The V gene's germline CDR1 is MNHEY and CDR2 SMNVEV (reference sequence). The CDR3 is 14 residues long. Here the CDR3 reads CASSPNRGREKLFF. The CDR3 bases are TGTGCCAGCAGTCCCAACAGGGGGCGGGAAAAACTGTTTTTT.

J is TRBJ2-5 and V is TRBV7-2; 12 bases agree with TRBD2. V dropped 5 bases and J dropped 4; count of bases not matched to a gene: 8. CDR3 size: 16 residues. The V gene's germline CDR1 is SGHTA and CDR2 FQGNSA. The CDR3 region has the DNA TGTGCCAGCAGCCCGCTAGCGGGGGGGGTGCGAGAGACCCAGTACTTC. Encoded protein: CASSPLAGGVRETQYF.

The J gene is TRBJ1-3, the V gene TRBV27; D is unresolved. Germline lookup yields CDR1 MNHEY and CDR2 SMNVEV (reference sequence). V was pared by 5 bases and J by 0 bases, with 20 bases between. The CDR3 has 18 residues. CDR3 DNA: TGTGCCAGCAGTCCTACAACATTCGGGATAAGCTCTGGAAACACCATATATTTT. As protein: CASSPTTFGISSGNTIYF.

The gene calls are TRBV7-6 and TRBJ2-7; no definite D call. The ends were cut back, 3 bases at V and 2 bases at J, with 8 bases in the middle. CDR3 size: 13 residues. Germline lookup yields CDR1 SGHVS and CDR2 FNYEAQ. The chain's CDR3 is CASSFGTTYEQYF. CDR3 sequence (DNA): TGTGCCAGCAGCTTTGGAACCACCTACGAGCAGTACTTC.

The chain employs TRBV13 and TRBJ2-7; no reliable D call. Per germline, CDR1 PRHDT and CDR2 FYEKMQ (reference sequence). This CDR3 spans 12 amino acids. V lost 5 bases and J 2 bases, leaving 7 bases between the germline ends. CDR3 sequence: CASSTTAYEQYF. The CDR3 coding sequence is TGTGCCAGCAGCACCACCGCCTACGAGCAGTACTTC.

The chain joins TRBV27 to TRBJ2-7; D unclear. The CDR3 is made up of 15 amino acids. V lost 6 bases, J lost 2 bases, and 17 bases lay in between. Per germline, CDR1 MNHEY and CDR2 SMNVEV (reference sequence). This CDR3 is CASSLRTEPTYEQYF. In DNA, the CDR3 is TGTGCCAGCAGCCTCCGGACCGAACCGACCTACGAGCAGTACTTC.

CDR3 sequence (DNA): TGTGCCAGCACCGCTGGGGAGGAAGGGAGCAATCAGCCCCAGCATTTT. Protein sequence: CASTAGEEGSNQPQHF. The chain has TRBV28 and TRBJ1-5; D ambiguous. V lost 7 bases and J 1 base, leaving 17 bases between the germline ends. The CDR3 spans 16 residues. Germline assignment: CDR1 MDHEN and CDR2 SYDVKM.

This chain links TRBV19 with TRBJ2-2; 8 nucleotides agree with TRBD1. The trim removed 7 bases at V and 4 bases at J, leaving 5 bases unmatched. The germline V gene encodes CDR1 LNHDA and CDR2 SQIVND (reference sequence). The CDR3 has 14 amino acids. CDR3 sequence: CASNQGASTGELFF. CDR3 sequence (DNA): TGTGCCAGTAACCAGGGGGCGAGCACCGGGGAGCTGTTTTTT. The complete variable domain, with remaining parts taken from reference TRBV19 and TRBJ2-2, reads DGGITQSPKYLFRKEGQNVTLSCEQNLNHDAMYWYRQDPGQGLRLIYYSQIVNDFQKGDIAEGYSVSREKKESFPLTVTSAQKNPTAFYLCASNQGASTGELFFGEGSRLTVL.

The V gene is TRBV2, the J gene TRBJ1-1, with TRBD1 matching over 7 bases. Germline V gives CDR1 SNHLY, CDR2 FYNNEI. The V and J ends lost 6 bases and 4 bases, in that order; junction bases with no gene match: 11. CDR3 size: 15 residues. CDR3 sequence reads: CASRQRQGLGTEAFF. The CDR3 nucleotides are TGTGCCAGCAGACAACGACAGGGTCTGGGCACTGAAGCTTTCTTT.

This chain joins TRBV4-3 and TRBJ1-6; D ambiguous. The germline CDR1 and CDR2 sequences are LGHNA and YSLEER. V dropped 2 bases and J dropped 2 bases, with 7 bases sitting between them. The length of the CDR3 is 15 residues. DNA of the CDR3: TGCGCCAGCAGCCAACGGATTACCTATAATTCACCCCTCCACTTT. Translation: CASSQRITYNSPLHF.

This sequence joins TRBV5-6 and TRBJ2-7; 7 nucleotides line up with TRBD2. V was clipped by 6 bases and J by 0 bases; unmatched bases: 6. The CDR3 has 14 amino acids. The V gene's germline CDR1 is SGHDT and CDR2 YYEEEE. The CDR3 is CASTRGEFSYEQYF. The CDR3 DNA follows: TGTGCCAGCACTCGGGGGGAGTTCTCCTACGAGCAGTACTTC.